The source of this TCR beta chain is a study of cytomegalovirus exposure and HLA in healthy donors. With regard to this clone: Its antigen is not identified.

The study, taken as a whole, reports: In a later analysis, most CMV-associated TCR beta chains appeared HLA-restricted.

Germline loops: CDR1 MNHEY, CDR2 SVGAGI. V lost 2 bases and J 2 bases, leaving 15 bases between the germline ends. This CDR3 spans 16 amino acids. 60 Vbeta and 13 Jbeta primers were used in PCR. Authors' methods: Some 11 million of the about 80 million unique TCR beta chains counted in a later analysis were shared. TCRdb's table, derived via immunoSEQ multiplex PCR, lists solely in-frame clones and lacks some. That table supplies the V and J calls and clone size; D and trimming were determined from the DNA. The sample's table shows 65,000 to 85,000 clones. The specimen sequenced was PBMCs. This TCR was recovered from a woman in her 30s in good health and CMV-seronegative. The J gene is TRBJ1-1, the V gene TRBV6-5; possible D gene TRBD1, 6 bases. The CDR3 nucleotides read TGTGCCAGCAGTTACGGACAGAGGCTTGGAAACACTGAAGCTTTCTTT. This gives the protein CASSYGQRLGNTEAFF.